These 25 T cell receptor beta chains were sequenced from one sample in a study of blood T cell repertoires in COVID-19. Assay: immunoSEQ multiplex PCR; the TCRdb copy retains only in-frame clones and omits some. Of over 150,000 clones listed, roughly 80% are singletons. The sample taken for sequencing was peripheral blood. The receptor set was obtained from an elderly woman with acute or convalescent COVID-19.

The chain combines TRBV5-1 with TRBJ2-5; 8 bases line up with TRBD1. The CDR3 has 14 amino acids. The germline V gene has CDR1 SGHRS and CDR2 YFSETQ. The junction had 7 bases not matched to a gene; V was cut back by 4 bases and J by 5 bases. The CDR3 protein is CASSPRTGTETQYF. In DNA form, the CDR3 reads TGCGCCAGCAGCCCGCGGACAGGGACCGAGACCCAGTACTTC.

The V gene is TRBV30, the J gene TRBJ2-2; the D is unclear. With 0 bases removed from V and 5 bases from J, the gap between germline ends came to 7 bases. This CDR3 region has 13 residues. CDR1 is GTSNPN, CDR2 SVGIG, per germline (reference sequence). CDR3 sequence reads: CAWSVEQTGELFF. Written as DNA, the CDR3 is TGTGCCTGGAGTGTGGAACAGACCGGGGAGCTGTTTTTT.

The V call is TRBV4-2, the J call TRBJ2-3, with D perhaps matching TRBD2 (7 bases). Germline V CDR1 and CDR2: LGHNA, YNFKEQ. The CDR3 is 15 residues long. V lost 1 base and J 5 bases, leaving 13 bases between the germline ends. The CDR3 here is CASSQAGGQEDTQYF. The DNA for the CDR3 is TGTGCCAGCAGCCAAGCGGGGGGCCAGGAAGATACGCAGTATTTT.

The genes are TRBV2 and TRBJ1-2; TRBD1 aligns across 7 bases. The trim removed 4 bases at V and 3 bases at J, leaving 5 bases unmatched. This CDR3 comprises 14 residues. CDR1 and CDR2 from the germline V gene are SNHLY and FYNNEI. CDR3 DNA: TGTGCCAGCAGTGGACAGGGAAGTGACTATGGCTACACCTTC. Translating it yields CASSGQGSDYGYTF. The complete variable domain, with remaining parts taken from reference TRBV2 and TRBJ1-2, reads EPEVTQTPSHQVTQMGQEVILRCVPISNHLYFYWYRQILGQKVEFLVSFYNNEISEKSEIFDDQFSVERPDGSNFTLKIRSTKLEDSAMYFCASSGQGSDYGYTFGSGTRLTVV.

The J gene is TRBJ2-2, the V gene TRBV9; 8 bases are shared with TRBD1. The CDR3 extends over 15 amino acids. The ends lost 4 bases at V and 3 bases at J; junction bases unmatched: 5. Per germline, CDR1 SGDLS and CDR2 YYNGEE. DNA of the CDR3: TGTGCCAGCAGCCCCCGGACAGGGTACACCGGGGAGCTGTTTTTT. Residues: CASSPRTGYTGELFF.

A single count supports this clone. J is TRBJ1-1 and V is TRBV7-9, with a possible D match to TRBD1 (5 bases). The CDR3 totals 15 residues. Trimming took 5 bases from V and 1 from J, leaving 14 bases between them. Germline assignment: CDR1 SEHNR and CDR2 FQNEAQ (reference sequence). CDR3 in DNA: TGTGCCAGCAGCCCAAGTATCAGGGAGAACACTGAAGCTTTCTTT. This codes for CASSPSIRENTEAFF.

This clone was seen once. V and J are TRBV5-5 and TRBJ2-3; D uncertain. CDR3 length: 15 amino acids. The V gene lost 4 bases and the J gene lost 2 bases, with 14 bases spanning the gap. CDR1 is SGHKS and CDR2 is YYEKEE in the germline V gene (reference sequence). The CDR3 sequence is CASSQIGRYTDTQYF. The CDR3 coding sequence is TGTGCCAGCAGCCAGATCGGCAGGTACACAGATACGCAGTATTTT.

In the case of this clone: This CDR3 is also generated by other DNA sequences in the sample. The chain links TRBV11-2 to TRBJ1-2; 9 bases fit TRBD1. This CDR3 has 14 residues. In germline, CDR1 is SGHAT, CDR2 FQNNGV. V lost 3 bases, J lost 2 bases, and 1 base stayed unmatched. CDR3 in amino acids: CASSLGQGNYGYTF. For the CDR3, the DNA is TGTGCCAGCAGCTTGGGACAGGGCAACTATGGCTACACCTTC.

The rearrangement uses TRBV7-9 and TRBJ1-1, with TRBD1 as a possible D gene (5 bases). The V end lost 2 bases, the J end lost 5 bases, and 12 bases lay between the germline ends. Looked up from germline, CDR1 is SEHNR and CDR2 is FQNEAQ (reference sequence). CDR3 length equals 14 residues. The chain's CDR3 is CASSLMVRGTEAFF. The DNA of the CDR3 is TGTGCCAGCAGCTTAATGGTAAGGGGTACTGAAGCTTTCTTT.

This chain connects TRBV14 to TRBJ2-5; TRBD2 agrees at 8 bases. Germline trimming cut 1 base from V and 4 bases from J; bases unmatched to any gene: 8. The CDR3 has 16 amino acids. CDR1 SGHDN and CDR2 FVKESK come from the germline V gene. CDR3 DNA sequence: TGTGCCAGCAGCCAAGTAGCGGGGAGTCGTGTAGAGACCCAGTACTTC. Translating gives CASSQVAGSRVETQYF.

This clone was picked up one time. The chain employs TRBV7-2 and TRBJ2-7; D is uncertain. This CDR3 contains 13 residues. Germline assignment: CDR1 SGHTA and CDR2 FQGNSA. V dropped 3 bases and J dropped 1 base, with 7 bases sitting between them. The CDR3 sequence is CASSLVRSYEQYF. The CDR3 nucleotides are TGTGCCAGCAGCTTGGTGAGGTCCTACGAGCAGTACTTC. Based on the CDR3 plus reference TRBV7-2 and TRBJ2-7, the full variable domain is GAGVSQSPSNKVTEKGKDVELRCDPISGHTALYWYRQSLGQGLEFLIYFQGNSAPDKSGLPSDRFSAERTGGSVSTLTIQRTQQEDSAVYLCASSLVRSYEQYFGPGTRLTVT.

The chain carries TRBV7-2 and TRBJ1-5, with D possibly TRBD1 on 5 matching bases. CDR1 and CDR2 (germline): SGHTA, FQGNSA. V gave up 4 bases and J gave up 5 bases, with 9 bases separating them. CDR3 length: 13 residues. DNA of the CDR3: TGTGCCAGCAGCTCGACGGGGGATCAGCCCCAGCATTTT. This sequence encodes CASSSTGDQPQHF.

CDR3 DNA sequence: TGTGCCAGCAGCCCGAGGGGACTAGTTTATAATGAGCAGTTCTTC. Protein product: CASSPRGLVYNEQFF. The J gene is TRBJ2-1, the V gene TRBV5-6; TRBD2 matches 8 bases. The length of the CDR3 is 15 residues. The germline gives CDR1 SGHDT, CDR2 YYEEEE. V shed 4 bases, J shed 7 bases, and the junction held 10 bases outside the gene matches.

This sequence joins TRBV5-1 and TRBJ2-5; 10 bases are shared with TRBD2. There are 18 residues in the CDR3. V lost 0 bases and J lost 3; bases outside the gene matches: 11. Germline V CDR1 and CDR2: SGHRS, YFSETQ. CDR3 residues: CASSLVLRVAGGEETQYF. Written as DNA, the CDR3 is TGCGCCAGCAGCTTGGTTCTTCGGGTAGCGGGGGGAGAAGAGACCCAGTACTTC.

CDR3 residues: CASSAQGTSNQPQHF. CDR3 nucleotide sequence: TGTGCCAGCAGCGCACAGGGTACTAGCAATCAGCCCCAGCATTTT. The V and J genes are TRBV2 and TRBJ1-5; a possible D gene is TRBD1 (6 bases). Looked up from germline, CDR1 is SNHLY and CDR2 is FYNNEI. Trimming stripped 6 bases from V and 0 bases from J, with 12 bases between. This CDR3 comprises 15 residues. Together with reference TRBV2 and TRBJ1-5, the CDR3 gives the full variable domain: EPEVTQTPSHQVTQMGQEVILRCVPISNHLYFYWYRQILGQKVEFLVSFYNNEISEKSEIFDDQFSVERPDGSNFTLKIRSTKLEDSAMYFCASSAQGTSNQPQHFGDGTRLSIL.

The V gene is TRBV7-2, the J gene TRBJ1-2; the D gene is possibly TRBD1 (6 bases). The CDR3 spans 16 residues. V dropped 5 bases and J dropped 5 bases, with 21 bases sitting between them. The V gene's germline CDR1 is SGHTA and CDR2 FQGNSA. The CDR3 loop is CASSQMRGRGEYGYTF. The CDR3, as DNA: TGTGCCAGCAGCCAGATGAGAGGCAGGGGAGAATATGGCTACACCTTC. Drawing the rest from reference TRBV7-2 and TRBJ1-2, the complete variable domain is GAGVSQSPSNKVTEKGKDVELRCDPISGHTALYWYRQSLGQGLEFLIYFQGNSAPDKSGLPSDRFSAERTGGSVSTLTIQRTQQEDSAVYLCASSQMRGRGEYGYTFGSGTRLTVV.

V is TRBV5-1 and J is TRBJ2-7; 8 bases agree with TRBD2. After removal of 4 bases from V and 5 bases from J, the junction contained 5 bases not matched to a gene. Germline CDR1 and CDR2: SGHRS and YFSETQ. This CDR3 is 13 amino acids long. In DNA form, the CDR3 reads TGCGCCAGCAGCGAGCGGGAGTATGACGAGCAGTACTTC. Encoded protein: CASSEREYDEQYF.

A single count supports this clone. Other DNA sequences in this sample translate to the same CDR3. The V and J genes are TRBV30 and TRBJ1-5; no clear D gene. The CDR3 is made up of 13 amino acids. V gave up 2 bases and J gave up 1 base, with 6 bases separating them. The germline CDR1 and CDR2 sequences are GTSNPN and SVGIG (reference sequence). CDR3 region: CAWSLGSNQPQHF. CDR3 nucleotide sequence: TGTGCCTGGAGTTTGGGCAGCAATCAGCCCCAGCATTTT.

The chain uses TRBV24-1 and TRBJ2-1; 10 bases are a match to TRBD2. Germline CDR1 reads KGHDR; CDR2 reads SFDVKD. The CDR3 totals 19 residues. With 3 bases clipped from V and 0 bases from J, the junction kept 10 bases outside the gene matches. Written as DNA, the CDR3 is TGTGCCACCAGTGATAGCGGGAGGGCCGACGAAGGCTCCTACAATGAGCAGTTCTTC. This gives the protein CATSDSGRADEGSYNEQFF.

The CDR3 coding sequence is TGTGCCAGCAGCTTAGCCCTGAACCCAGGCACGCAGTATTTT. It yields the protein CASSLALNPGTQYF. J is TRBJ2-3 and V is TRBV7-9; no clear D gene. The V gene lost 0 bases and the J gene lost 9 bases, with 13 bases spanning the gap. Germline V gene data show CDR1 as SEHNR and CDR2 as FQNEAQ (reference sequence). The CDR3 loop spans 14 amino acids.

The rearrangement joins TRBV7-2 to TRBJ2-1, with D maybe TRBD2 (6 bases). From germline, CDR1 is SGHTA and CDR2 FQGNSA. V lost 0 bases, J lost 10 bases, and 10 bases lay in between. This CDR3 spans 13 amino acids. This chain's CDR3 is CASSLADAGEQFF. The CDR3 DNA sequence: TGTGCCAGCAGCTTAGCTGACGCGGGGGAGCAGTTCTTC.

This rearrangement joins TRBV3-1 (or the pseudogene TRBV3-2) to TRBJ1-3; D unclear. The CDR3 contains 16 residues. Trimming took off 0 bases at V and 0 bases at J, with 9 bases between the two ends. Germline values: CDR1 LGHDT, CDR2 YNNKEL (reference sequence). CDR3 sequence (DNA): TGTGCCAGCAGCCAAGATGGCGGGGTCTCTGGAAACACCATATATTTT. Amino acids: CASSQDGGVSGNTIYF.

This chain links TRBV5-1 with TRBJ1-1; 8 bases fit TRBD1. Trimming at V came to 3 bases and at J to 0 bases, leaving 1 base not matched to a gene. The CDR3 extends over 14 amino acids. The germline V gene has CDR1 SGHRS and CDR2 YFSETQ. The CDR3 reads CASSYRGMNTEAFF. CDR3 nucleotides: TGCGCCAGCAGCTACAGGGGGATGAACACTGAAGCTTTCTTT.

The chain carries TRBV2 and TRBJ2-5; D might be TRBD2 (6 bases). Germline V gene sequence: CDR1 SNHLY, CDR2 FYNNEI. V was pared by 7 bases and J by 4 bases, with 10 bases between. This CDR3 is 12 amino acids long. This CDR3 reads CASKLATETQYF. As DNA, the CDR3 is TGTGCCAGCAAACTAGCAACAGAGACCCAGTACTTC.

The chain uses TRBV27 and TRBJ1-6; possible D gene TRBD1, 6 bases. V gave up 5 bases and J gave up 6 bases, with 17 bases separating them. This CDR3 has 16 residues. Germline CDR1 is MNHEY and CDR2 is SMNVEV (reference sequence). The CDR3 reads CASSQGGGSPNSPLHF. DNA of the CDR3: TGTGCCAGCAGTCAAGGGGGGGGCTCCCCTAATTCACCCCTCCACTTT.